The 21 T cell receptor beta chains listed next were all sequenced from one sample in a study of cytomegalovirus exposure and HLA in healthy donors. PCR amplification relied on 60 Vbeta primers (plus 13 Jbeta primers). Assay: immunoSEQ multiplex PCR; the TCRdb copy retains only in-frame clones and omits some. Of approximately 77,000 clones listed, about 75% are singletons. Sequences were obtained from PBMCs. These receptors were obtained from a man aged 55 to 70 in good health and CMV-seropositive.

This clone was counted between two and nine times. CDR3 sequence (DNA): TGCAGCGTGGAGGACAGCCAAGAGACCCAGTACTTC. This gives the protein CSVEDSQETQYF. The V and J genes are TRBV29-1 and TRBJ2-5; possible D gene TRBD1, 6 bases. The CDR3 is made up of 12 amino acids. CDR1 is SQVTM, CDR2 ANQGSEA, per germline. The V end was cut by 6 bases, the J end by 1 base, with 9 bases between.

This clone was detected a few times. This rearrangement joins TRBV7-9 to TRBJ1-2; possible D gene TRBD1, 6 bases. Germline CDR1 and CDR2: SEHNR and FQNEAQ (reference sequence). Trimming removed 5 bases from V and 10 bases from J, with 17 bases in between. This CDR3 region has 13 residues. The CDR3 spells CASSPFSTGNYTF. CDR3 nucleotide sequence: TGTGCCAGCAGCCCCTTCTCGACAGGAAACTACACCTTC. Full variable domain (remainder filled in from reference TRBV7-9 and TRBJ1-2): DTGVSQNPRHKITKRGQNVTFRCDPISEHNRLYWYRQTLGQGPEFLTYFQNEAQLEKSRLLSDRFSAERPKGSFSTLEIQRTEQGDSAMYLCASSPFSTGNYTFGSGTRLTVV.

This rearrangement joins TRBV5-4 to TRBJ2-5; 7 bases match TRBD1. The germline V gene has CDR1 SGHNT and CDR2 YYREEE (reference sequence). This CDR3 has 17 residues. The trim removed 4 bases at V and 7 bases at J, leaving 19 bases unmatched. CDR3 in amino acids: CASSTPGQTFLGATQYF. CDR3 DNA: TGTGCCAGCAGCACCCCGGGACAGACTTTTTTAGGGGCGACCCAGTACTTC.

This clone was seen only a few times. CDR3 loop: CSVDRQGLGAFF. CDR3 sequence (DNA): TGCAGCGTTGATAGACAGGGCCTAGGAGCTTTCTTT. This chain links TRBV29-1 with TRBJ1-1; 7 bases match TRBD1. The CDR3 totals 12 residues. Trimming at V came to 3 bases and at J to 10 bases, leaving 8 bases not matched to a gene. CDR1 is SQVTM, CDR2 ANQGSEA, per germline.

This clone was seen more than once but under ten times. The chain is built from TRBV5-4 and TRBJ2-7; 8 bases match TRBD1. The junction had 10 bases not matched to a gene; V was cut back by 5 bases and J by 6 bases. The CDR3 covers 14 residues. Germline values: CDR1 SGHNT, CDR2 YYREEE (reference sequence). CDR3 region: CASSRIGQGGEQYF. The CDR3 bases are TGTGCCAGCAGTCGCATTGGACAGGGCGGCGAGCAGTACTTC.

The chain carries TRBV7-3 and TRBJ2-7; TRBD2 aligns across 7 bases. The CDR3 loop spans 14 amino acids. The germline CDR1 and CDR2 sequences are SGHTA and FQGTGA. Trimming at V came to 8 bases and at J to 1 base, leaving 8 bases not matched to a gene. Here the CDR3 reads CASQGAGDSYEQYF. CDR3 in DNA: TGTGCCAGCCAAGGGGCGGGAGATTCCTACGAGCAGTACTTC.

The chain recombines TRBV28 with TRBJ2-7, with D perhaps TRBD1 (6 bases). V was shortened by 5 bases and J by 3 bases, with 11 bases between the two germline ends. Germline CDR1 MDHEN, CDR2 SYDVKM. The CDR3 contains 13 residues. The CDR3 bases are TGTGCCAGCAGTCCCGGGACAAACTACGAGCAGTACTTC. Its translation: CASSPGTNYEQYF.

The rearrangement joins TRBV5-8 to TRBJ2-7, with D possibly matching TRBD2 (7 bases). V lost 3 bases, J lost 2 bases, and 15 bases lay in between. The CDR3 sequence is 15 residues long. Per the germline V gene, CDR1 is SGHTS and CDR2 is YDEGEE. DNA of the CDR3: TGTGCCAGCAGCTCCTTGGGGGGGGCACCCTACGAGCAGTACTTC. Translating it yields CASSSLGGAPYEQYF.

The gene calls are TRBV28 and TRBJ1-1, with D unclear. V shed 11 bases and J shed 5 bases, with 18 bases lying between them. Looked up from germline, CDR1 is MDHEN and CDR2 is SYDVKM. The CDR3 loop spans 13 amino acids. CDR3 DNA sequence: TGTGCCCTCACTACATCGAGAGGGACTGAAGCTTTCTTT. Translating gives CALTTSRGTEAFF.

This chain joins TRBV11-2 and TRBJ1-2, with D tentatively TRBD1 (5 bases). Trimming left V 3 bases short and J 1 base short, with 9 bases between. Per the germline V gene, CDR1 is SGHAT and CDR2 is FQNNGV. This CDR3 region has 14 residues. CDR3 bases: TGTGCCAGCAGCTTCGGGCAGGGTAACTATGGCTACACCTTC. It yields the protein CASSFGQGNYGYTF.

This chain's CDR3 is CASKRRGNTEAFF. CDR3 bases: TGTGCCAGCAAACGCAGGGGGAACACTGAAGCTTTCTTT. The chain employs TRBV28 and TRBJ1-1, with D tentatively TRBD1 (6 bases). In germline, CDR1 is MDHEN, CDR2 SYDVKM. V was clipped by 7 bases and J by 1 base, with 10 bases between them. There are 13 residues in the CDR3.

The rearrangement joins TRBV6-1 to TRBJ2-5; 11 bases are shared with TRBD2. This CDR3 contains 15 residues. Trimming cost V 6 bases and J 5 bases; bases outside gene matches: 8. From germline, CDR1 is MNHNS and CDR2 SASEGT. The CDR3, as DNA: TGTGCCAGCAGGATAGCGGGGGGGCCGGGTGAGACCCAGTACTTC. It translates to CASRIAGGPGETQYF.

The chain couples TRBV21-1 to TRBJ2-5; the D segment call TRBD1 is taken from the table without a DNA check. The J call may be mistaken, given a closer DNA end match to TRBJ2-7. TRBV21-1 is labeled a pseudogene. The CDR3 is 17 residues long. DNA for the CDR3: TGTGCCAGCAGCAAAGGGGGGGGACAGGGGGCTTCCTACGAGCAGTACTTC. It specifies CASSKGGGQGASYEQYF.

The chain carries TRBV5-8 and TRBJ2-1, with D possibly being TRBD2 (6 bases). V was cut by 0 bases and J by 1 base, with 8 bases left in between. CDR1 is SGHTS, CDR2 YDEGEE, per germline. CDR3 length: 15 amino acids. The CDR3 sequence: CASSLDGGSYNEQFF. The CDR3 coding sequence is TGTGCCAGCAGCTTGGACGGGGGATCCTACAATGAGCAGTTCTTC.

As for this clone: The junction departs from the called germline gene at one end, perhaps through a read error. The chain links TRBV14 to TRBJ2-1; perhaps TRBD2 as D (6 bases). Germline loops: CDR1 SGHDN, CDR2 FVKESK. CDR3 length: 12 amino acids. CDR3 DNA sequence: TGTGCCAGCAGCCAAGCCACCCGGGAGCGGTTCTTC. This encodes CASSQATRERFF.

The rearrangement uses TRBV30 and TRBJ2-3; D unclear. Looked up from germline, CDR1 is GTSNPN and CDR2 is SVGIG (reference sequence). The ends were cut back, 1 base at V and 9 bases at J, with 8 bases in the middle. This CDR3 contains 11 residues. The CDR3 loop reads CAWSDLETQYF. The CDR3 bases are TGTGCCTGGAGTGATCTAGAGACGCAGTATTTT.

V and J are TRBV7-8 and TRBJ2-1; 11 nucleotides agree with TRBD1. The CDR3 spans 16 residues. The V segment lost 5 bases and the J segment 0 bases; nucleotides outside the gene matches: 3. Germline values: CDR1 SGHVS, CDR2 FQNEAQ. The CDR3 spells CASSKGTGGSYNEQFF. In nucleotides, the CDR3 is TGTGCCAGCAGCAAAGGGACAGGGGGCTCCTACAATGAGCAGTTCTTC.

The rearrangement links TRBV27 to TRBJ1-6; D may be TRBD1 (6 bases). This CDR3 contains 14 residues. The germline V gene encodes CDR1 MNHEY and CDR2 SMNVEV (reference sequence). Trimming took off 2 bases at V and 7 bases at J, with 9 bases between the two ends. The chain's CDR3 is CASSLRGLNSPLHF. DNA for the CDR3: TGTGCCAGCAGTTTAAGGGGGTTAAATTCACCCCTCCACTTT.

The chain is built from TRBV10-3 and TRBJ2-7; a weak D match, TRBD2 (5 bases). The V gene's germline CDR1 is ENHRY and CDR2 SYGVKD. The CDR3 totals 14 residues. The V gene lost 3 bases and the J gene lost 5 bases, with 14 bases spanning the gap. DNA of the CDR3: TGTGCCATCAGTGATCCGGGTCGGGGTAACGAGCAGTACTTC. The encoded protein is CAISDPGRGNEQYF.

CDR3 in DNA: TGTGCCAGCAGTACCAGCCGGGAGGCGAATGGCTACACCTTC. Protein sequence: CASSTSREANGYTF. This rearrangement joins TRBV6-5 to TRBJ1-2; no clear D gene. V lost 5 bases to trimming and J lost 6 bases, with 16 bases between them. The germline CDR1 and CDR2 sequences are MNHEY and SVGAGI. The CDR3 runs to 14 residues.

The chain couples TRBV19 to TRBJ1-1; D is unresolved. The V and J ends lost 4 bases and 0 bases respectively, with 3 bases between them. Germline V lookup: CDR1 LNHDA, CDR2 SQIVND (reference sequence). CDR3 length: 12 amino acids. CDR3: CASSNMNTEAFF. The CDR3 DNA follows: TGTGCCAGTAGTAACATGAACACTGAAGCTTTCTTT.